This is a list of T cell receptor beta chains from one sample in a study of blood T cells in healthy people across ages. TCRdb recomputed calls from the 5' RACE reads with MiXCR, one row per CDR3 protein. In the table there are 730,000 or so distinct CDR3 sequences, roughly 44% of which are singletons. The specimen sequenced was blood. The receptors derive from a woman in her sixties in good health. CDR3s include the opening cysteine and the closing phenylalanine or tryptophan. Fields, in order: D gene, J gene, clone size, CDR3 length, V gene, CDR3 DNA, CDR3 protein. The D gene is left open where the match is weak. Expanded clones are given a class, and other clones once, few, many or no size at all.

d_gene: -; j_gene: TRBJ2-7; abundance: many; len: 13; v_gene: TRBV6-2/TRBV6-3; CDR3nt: TGTGCCAGCAGTTACTCGGACAGTTACGAGCAGTACTTC; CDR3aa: CASSYSDSYEQYF
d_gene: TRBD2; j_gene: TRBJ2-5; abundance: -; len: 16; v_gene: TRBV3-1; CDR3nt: TGTGCCAGCAGCCGTAATCTGGGACTAGATCAAGAGACCCAGTACTTC; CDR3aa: CASSRNLGLDQETQYF
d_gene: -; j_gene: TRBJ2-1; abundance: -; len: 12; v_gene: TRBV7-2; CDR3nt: TGTGCCAGCCAAGCGGGTTACAATGAGCAGTTCTTC; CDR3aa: CASQAGYNEQFF
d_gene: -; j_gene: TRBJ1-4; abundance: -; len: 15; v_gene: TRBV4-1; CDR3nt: TGCGCCAGCAGCCAAGTTCCAGCAACTAATGAAAAACTGTTTTTT; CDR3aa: CASSQVPATNEKLFF
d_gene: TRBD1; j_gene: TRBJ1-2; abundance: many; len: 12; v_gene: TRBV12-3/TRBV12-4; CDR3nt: TGTGCCAGCAGTCAGGGGGGATTGGGCTACACCTTC; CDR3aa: CASSQGGLGYTF
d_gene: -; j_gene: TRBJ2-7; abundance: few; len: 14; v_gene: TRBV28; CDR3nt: TGTGCCAGCAGTTCCGGGACGGCTGGCTACGAGCAGTACTTC; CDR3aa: CASSSGTAGYEQYF
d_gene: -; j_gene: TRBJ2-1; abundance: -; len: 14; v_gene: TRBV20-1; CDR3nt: TGCAGTGCTAGAAACCAGTACCCCTACAATGAGCAGTTCTTC; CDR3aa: CSARNQYPYNEQFF
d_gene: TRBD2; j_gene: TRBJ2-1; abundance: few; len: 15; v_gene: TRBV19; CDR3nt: TGTGCCAGTAGTATGACTAGCGGGGCTTACAATGAGCAGTTCTTC; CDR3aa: CASSMTSGAYNEQFF
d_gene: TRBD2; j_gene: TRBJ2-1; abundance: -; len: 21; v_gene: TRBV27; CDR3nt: TGTGCCAGCAGCACCCCGCCGGGACTAGCGGGAGGCTCCTACTCCTACAATGAGCAGTTCTTC; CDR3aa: CASSTPPGLAGGSYSYNEQFF
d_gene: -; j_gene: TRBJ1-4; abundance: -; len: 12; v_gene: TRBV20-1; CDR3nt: TGCAGTGCTACGGAGGATTTGGAGAAACTGTTTTTT; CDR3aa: CSATEDLEKLFF
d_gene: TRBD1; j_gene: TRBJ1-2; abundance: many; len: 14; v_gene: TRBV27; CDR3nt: TGTGCCAGCAGTCTGGCCGGGACAGGGGGGGGCTACACCTTC; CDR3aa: CASSLAGTGGGYTF
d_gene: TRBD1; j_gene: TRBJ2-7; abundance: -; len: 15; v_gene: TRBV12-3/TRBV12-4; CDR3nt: TGTGCCAGCACCACCGGGACAGGGGACTACAATGAGCAGTACTTC; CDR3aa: CASTTGTGDYNEQYF
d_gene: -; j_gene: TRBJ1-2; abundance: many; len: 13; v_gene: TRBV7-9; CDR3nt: TGTGCCAGCAGCCTGGGGGAAGAGCGTGGCTACACCTTC; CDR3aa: CASSLGEERGYTF